This T cell receptor (beta chain) is drawn from a study of vaccination effects on CD4 cells after COVID-19. Before sequencing, viral peptide pools were used by the ViraFEST assay to expand antigen-specific CD4+ T cells. With about ten days of culture completed, CD4+ T cells were isolated. The healthy vaccine recipients, who had no prior SARS-CoV-2 infection, showed negative nucleocapsid antibodies. Looked up from germline, CDR1 is SGHRS and CDR2 is YFSETQ. Trimming at V came to 0 bases and at J to 3 bases, leaving 13 bases not matched to a gene. This CDR3 spans 19 amino acids. Regarding this clone: What it binds is unknown.

Generated by immunoSEQ multiplex PCR, the TCRdb table keeps only in-frame clones and is missing some. The table records tens of thousands of clones, roughly 78% of them present only once. This chain links TRBV5-1 with TRBJ2-3; 10 bases line up with TRBD1. Sample: CD4+ T cells from PBMCs cultured with HCoV-OC43 spike peptides, taken before COVID-19 vaccination. Subset meaning: HCoV-OC43 spike overlapping peptide pool stimulation. The sequence derives from a human donor who received a COVID-19 vaccine. DNA for the CDR3: TGCGCCAGCAGCTTGGGCTTACCGGGACAGGGGACTGTAACAGATACGCAGTATTTT. It specifies CASSLGLPGQGTVTDTQYF.